This entry lists 13 T cell receptor beta chains sequenced from one sample in a study of T cell responses to AZD1222 COVID-19 vaccine. Profiling relied on immunoSEQ multiplex PCR, and the TCRdb table lists in-frame clones only, not all of them. Among some 140,000 clones listed, 80% to 90% were seen once. The sequencing here drew on peripheral blood, taken 28 days after the second AZD1222 dose. All receptors derive from an adult who received the AZD1222 COVID-19 vaccine.

The chain combines TRBV5-5 with TRBJ1-1; D remains unclear. CDR3 size: 13 residues. Per germline, CDR1 SGHKS and CDR2 YYEKEE (reference sequence). Trimming took 2 bases from V and 5 from J, leaving 10 bases between them. The CDR3 DNA is TGTGCCAGCAGCTTTGGGGATCGGACTGAAGCTTTCTTT. Protein product: CASSFGDRTEAFF.

The chain has TRBV6-5 and TRBJ2-1; 8 bases align to TRBD2. V lost 5 bases, J lost 10 bases, and 1 base stayed unmatched. Per the germline V gene, CDR1 is MNHEY and CDR2 is SVGAGI. CDR3 length: 11 residues. The DNA of the CDR3 is TGTGCCAGCAGTATAGCGGGGGAGCAGTTCTTC. This sequence encodes CASSIAGEQFF.

The V call is TRBV19, the J call TRBJ2-5, with D perhaps TRBD1 (6 bases). Germline values: CDR1 LNHDA, CDR2 SQIVND (reference sequence). V was trimmed by 5 bases and J by 4 bases, leaving 14 bases between them. The CDR3 runs to 14 residues. CDR3 residues: CASSVGQMGETQYF. DNA of the CDR3: TGTGCCAGTAGTGTAGGACAGATGGGAGAGACCCAGTACTTC. The full variable domain, in which reference TRBV19 and TRBJ2-5 provide the parts outside the CDR3, is DGGITQSPKYLFRKEGQNVTLSCEQNLNHDAMYWYRQDPGQGLRLIYYSQIVNDFQKGDIAEGYSVSREKKESFPLTVTSAQKNPTAFYLCASSVGQMGETQYFGPGTRLLVL.

A single count supports this clone. The chain is built from TRBV30 and TRBJ1-3, with D possibly being TRBD1 (5 bases). Germline V gives CDR1 GTSNPN, CDR2 SVGIG (reference sequence). The V end lost 3 bases, the J end lost 1 base, and 13 bases lay between the germline ends. The CDR3 is 15 residues long. CDR3 in amino acids: CAWRSTQGSGNTIYF. The DNA for the CDR3 is TGTGCCTGGAGATCCACTCAGGGATCTGGAAACACCATATATTTT.

The V gene is TRBV7-9, the J gene TRBJ2-2; D gene ambiguous. CDR3 length: 16 amino acids. Germline lookup yields CDR1 SEHNR and CDR2 FQNEAQ (reference sequence). The germline V and J ends were trimmed by 2 bases and 1 base, with 11 bases remaining between them. In nucleotides, the CDR3 is TGTGCCAGCAGCTTAAGTGCCACAGAGAACACCGGGGAGCTGTTTTTT. This gives the protein CASSLSATENTGELFF.

This chain joins TRBV5-1 and TRBJ1-4, with a tentative D call TRBD1 (5 bases). Germline values: CDR1 SGHRS, CDR2 YFSETQ. The V end was cut by 5 bases, the J end by 0 bases, with 14 bases between. This CDR3 region has 16 residues. The CDR3 sequence: CASRPGQLSTNEKLFF. The DNA of the CDR3 is TGCGCCAGCAGGCCCGGACAACTTTCAACTAATGAAAAACTGTTTTTT.

The J gene is TRBJ2-3, the V gene TRBV29-1; D ambiguous. Per germline, CDR1 SQVTM and CDR2 ANQGSEA. The CDR3 runs to 14 residues. Between the trimmed V and J ends, which lost 2 bases and 6 bases, there was a span of 15 bases. The CDR3 nucleotides are TGCAGCGTTGAAAGGAGCGCCCCTGGGGATACGCAGTATTTT. It translates to CSVERSAPGDTQYF.

The chain couples TRBV18 to TRBJ1-4; 10 bases are shared with TRBD1. From germline, CDR1 is KGHSH and CDR2 LQKENI. V was clipped by 3 bases and J by 7 bases; unmatched bases: 5. The CDR3 sequence is 15 residues long. CDR3 DNA: TGTGCCAGCTCACCGGGACAGGGGACGGGTGAAAAACTGTTTTTT. The encoded protein is CASSPGQGTGEKLFF.

The chain uses TRBV18 and TRBJ2-5; the match to TRBD1 covers 7 bases. V trimming: 4 bases; J trimming: 3 bases; junction bases outside the gene matches: 2. This CDR3 is 13 amino acids long. CDR1 KGHSH and CDR2 LQKENI come from the germline V gene. Here the CDR3 reads CASSQGTEETQYF. CDR3 nucleotide sequence: TGTGCCAGCTCACAAGGGACAGAAGAGACCCAGTACTTC. The whole variable domain, filled in from reference TRBV18 and TRBJ2-5, reads NAGVMQNPRHLVRRRGQEARLRCSPMKGHSHVYWYRQLPEEGLKFMVYLQKENIIDESGMPKERFSAEFPKEGPSILRIQQVVRGDSAAYFCASSQGTEETQYFGPGTRLLVL.

The chain uses TRBV1 and TRBJ1-1; the table's D call, TRBD1, was not checked against the DNA. TRBV1 is a recognized pseudogene. The length of the CDR3 is 15 residues. The CDR3 spells CTSSQARTGESEAFF. DNA for the CDR3: TGCACCAGCAGCCAAGCCCGGACAGGGGAGTCTGAAGCTTTCTTT.

This rearrangement joins TRBV5-4 to TRBJ2-1; 9 bases fit TRBD2. V was pared by 4 bases and J by 2 bases, with 10 bases of the junction left unmatched. Germline CDR1 is SGHNT and CDR2 is YYREEE (reference sequence). This CDR3 has 17 amino acids. CDR3 sequence reads: CASSPFGGLATYNEQFF. CDR3 DNA sequence: TGTGCCAGCAGCCCCTTCGGGGGACTAGCAACCTACAATGAGCAGTTCTTC.

The V gene is TRBV2, the J gene TRBJ2-3, with 8 bases matching TRBD1. The CDR3 contains 16 residues. J gave up 0 bases and V 5 bases, and 7 bases lay outside the gene matches. Per the germline V gene, CDR1 is SNHLY and CDR2 is FYNNEI. The CDR3 DNA sequence: TGTGCCAGCAGTTTTCAGGGGGCGGGGAGCACAGATACGCAGTATTTT. Its translation is CASSFQGAGSTDTQYF.

The chain has TRBV5-1 and TRBJ2-3; 9 bases line up with TRBD2. Germline CDR1 is SGHRS and CDR2 is YFSETQ. V gave up 0 bases and J gave up 2 bases; unmatched junction bases: 4. The CDR3 totals 16 residues. Written as DNA, the CDR3 is TGCGCCAGCAGCTTGGGGCTAGCGGGGACCACAGATACGCAGTATTTT. Protein product: CASSLGLAGTTDTQYF.